Given below is one TCR beta chain in context. The sample belongs to a study of blood T cell repertoires in COVID-19. Turning to the study itself: Acute and convalescent COVID-19 specimens originated in the United States, Italy and Spain.

The CDR3 runs to 17 residues. The germline CDR1 and CDR2 sequences are LGHNT and FRNRAP. Trimming cost V 2 bases and J 1 base, with 15 bases left between them. The age range of participants was about 18 to 90 years, with residence in about two dozen US areas. Cohorts were based on clinical histories the participants reported. In the original workflow: The authors estimated nucleated cell counts from reference gene primer amplification. Generated by immunoSEQ multiplex PCR, the TCRdb table keeps only in-frame clones and is missing some. V, J and clone size were drawn from that table, and D and trimming were deduced from the DNA. This table holds 450,000 to 500,000 clones, around 87% found once.

The gene calls are TRBV12-5 and TRBJ1-3, with D possibly being TRBD1 (5 bases). Sequenced: PBMCs or T cells enriched from blood (not recorded which). The sequence came from a woman under 30 who had recovered from COVID-19. CDR3 DNA sequence: TGTGCTAGTGGTTTGCTTAACCCCTACAGGTCTGGAAACACCATATATTTT. It is translated as CASGLLNPYRSGNTIYF.